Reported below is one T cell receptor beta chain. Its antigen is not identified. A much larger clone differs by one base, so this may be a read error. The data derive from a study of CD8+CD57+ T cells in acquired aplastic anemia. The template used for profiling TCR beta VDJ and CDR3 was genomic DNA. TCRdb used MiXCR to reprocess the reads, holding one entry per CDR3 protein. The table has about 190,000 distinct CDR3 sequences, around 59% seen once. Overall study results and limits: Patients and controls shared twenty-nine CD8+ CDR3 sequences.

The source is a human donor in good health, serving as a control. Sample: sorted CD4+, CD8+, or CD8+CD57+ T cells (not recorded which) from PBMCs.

The CDR3, as DNA: TGTGCCTGGAGTCCCGGGGCAGCTAACGGCTACACCTTC. This sequence encodes CAWSPGAANGYTF. The rearrangement links TRBV30 to TRBJ1-2; a weak D match, TRBD1 (5 bases). V gave up 2 bases and J gave up 8 bases, with 15 bases separating them. The CDR3 is made up of 13 amino acids. Germline CDR1 reads GTSNPN; CDR2 reads SVGIG (reference sequence). Combining the CDR3 with reference TRBV30 and TRBJ1-2 gives the whole variable domain SQTIHQWPATLVQPVGSPLSLECTVEGTSNPNLYWYRQAAGRGLQLLFYSVGIGQISSEVPQNLSASRPQDRQFILSSKKLLLSDSGFYLCAWSPGAANGYTFGSGTRLTVV.